This is a list of T cell receptor beta chains from one sample in a study of OX40 agonist ivuxolimab in advanced cancers. The method was immunoSEQ multiplex PCR; TCRdb's version includes in-frame clones alone and lacks a portion of them. This sample has some 20,000 clones; 75% to 95% occur once, and the top ten carry about three fifths. The material was CD4+ or CD8+ T cells sorted from blood, obtained in a trial of the OX40 agonist ivuxolimab. The receptors derive from an adult with an advanced solid tumor such as melanoma, head and neck, liver or kidney cancer. Both conserved end residues are part of each CDR3. The D gene is left open where the match is weak. Expanded clones get a size class; other rows say once, few or many, or leave the size out.

cdr3_nt,cdr3_aa,clone_size,v_call,d_call,j_call
TGTGCCAGCAGCTTACTGGTAGGGGCCGACTATGGCTACACCTTC,CASSLLVGADYGYTF,few,TRBV7-9,-,TRBJ1-2
TGTGCCAGCAGCTTGGGTAGCGGGGGCCTGTACAATGAGCAGTTCTTC,CASSLGSGGLYNEQFF,few,TRBV11-3,TRBD2,TRBJ2-1
TGTGCCAGCAGACAGCTGGGGGAGCAGTACTTC,CASRQLGEQYF,-,TRBV6-1,-,TRBJ2-7
TGCGCCAGCAGCCAAGAGCACAGGGAGGGGTACGAGCAGTACTTC,CASSQEHREGYEQYF,-,TRBV4-1,-,TRBJ2-7
TGTGCCTGGAGTGTACTGGGAAGCTCCTACAATGAGCAGTTCTTC,CAWSVLGSSYNEQFF,-,TRBV30,-,TRBJ2-1
TGTGCCAGCAGCACGGGACAGGGGGCTGACTATGGCTACACCTTC,CASSTGQGADYGYTF,-,TRBV5-6,TRBD1,TRBJ1-2
TGTGCCAGCAGTTACGGAGAGACCCAGTACTTC,CASSYGETQYF,-,TRBV6-5,-,TRBJ2-5
TGTGCCAGCAGCCAAGAAAGGACAGGGGACGAGCAGTACTTC,CASSQERTGDEQYF,-,TRBV14,TRBD1,TRBJ2-7
TGCGCCAGCAGCTTTACGGGGGGGTCCTACGAGCAGTACTTC,CASSFTGGSYEQYF,-,TRBV5-1,TRBD2,TRBJ2-7
TGTGCCAGCTCACCGTCGGGGGCGTGGGGCGGCTCGTACAATGAGCAGTTCTTC,CASSPSGAWGGSYNEQFF,-,TRBV18,-,TRBJ2-1
TGTGCCAGCAGCCTAACAGGCACTGAAGCTTTCTTT,CASSLTGTEAFF,-,TRBV13,-,TRBJ1-1
TGTGCCAGCAGCTCGCGGCAGGGCCTACCCTACCGGGGCTACGAGCAGTACTTC,CASSSRQGLPYRGYEQYF,-,TRBV13,-,TRBJ2-7
TGTGCCTGGTGCCCGGGGGGAGGGGCTGAAGCTTTCTTT,CAWCPGGGAEAFF,once,TRBV30,-,TRBJ1-1
TGTGCCAGCAGCGTAGCCCCTAGTAATGCACCCCTCCACTTT,CASSVAPSNAPLHF,-,TRBV9,-,TRBJ1-6
TGTGCCAGCAGTTACTCCCGACAGGGCCATAATTCACCCCTCCACTTT,CASSYSRQGHNSPLHF,-,TRBV6-5,TRBD1,TRBJ1-6
TGTGCCAGCAGTGGATGGACTAGCGGAATACAAGAGACCCAGTACTTC,CASSGWTSGIQETQYF,-,TRBV25-1,TRBD2,TRBJ2-5
TGTGCCAGCAGCTTAGCCGGGGGCTACACAGATACGCAGTATTTT,CASSLAGGYTDTQYF,-,TRBV11-2,-,TRBJ2-3
TGCGCCAGCGCCGACGGAGGCGAAATGGAGACCCAGTACTTC,CASADGGEMETQYF,once,TRBV5-1,-,TRBJ2-5
TGTGCCAGCAGTGAAGTACTTTTCGACAGGGCAAGCTACAAGCAGTACTTC,CASSEVLFDRASYKQYF,-,TRBV2,TRBD1,TRBJ2-7
TGTGCTAGTGGTTTCCCACAGGGTTACTACAATGAGCAGTTCTTC,CASGFPQGYYNEQFF,-,TRBV12-5,-,TRBJ2-1
TGTGCCATCAGCGGGGACAGGGGACTCGAAGAGACCCAGTACTTC,CAISGDRGLEETQYF,-,TRBV10-3,TRBD1,TRBJ2-5
TGTGCCAGCAGCTTAGCACAGGGTGCTCGATTCTCTGGGGCCAACGTCCTGACTTTC,CASSLAQGARFSGANVLTF,-,TRBV7-8,-,TRBJ2-6
TGTGCCAGCAGCTTATGGGACACAGTGAACTATGGCTACACCTTC,CASSLWDTVNYGYTF,few,TRBV7-9,-,TRBJ1-2
TGTGCCAGTAGTATAGCCCCCGAGGGCAATGAGCAGTTCTTC,CASSIAPEGNEQFF,-,TRBV19,-,TRBJ2-1
TGTGCCAGCAGCCAAGATCGGACAGGACAGACTGAAGCTTTCTTT,CASSQDRTGQTEAFF,-,TRBV5-4,TRBD1,TRBJ1-1
TGTGCCAGCAGCTTAGGTTCCTGGCTAGCGGGGGGACAAGAGACCCAGTACTTC,CASSLGSWLAGGQETQYF,-,TRBV7-6,TRBD2,TRBJ2-5
TGTGCCAGCAGCCCATATGATACGCAGTATTTT,CASSPYDTQYF,-,TRBV7-9,-,TRBJ2-3
TGTGCCAGCAGTGAAACGGCAGGGGTCCTCTACGAGCAGTACTTC,CASSETAGVLYEQYF,-,TRBV6-1,-,TRBJ2-7
TGTGCCAGCAGTTACTCGATCATCGCAGCAGATACGCAGTATTTT,CASSYSIIAADTQYF,-,TRBV6-5,-,TRBJ2-3
TGTGCCAGCAGCCAAGATTTGGGGGCGGGGGAAAAACTGTTTTTT,CASSQDLGAGEKLFF,-,TRBV4-2,-,TRBJ1-4
TGTGCTAGTGGTTTGGTCCAGGGAGGCTACAATGAGCAGTTCTTC,CASGLVQGGYNEQFF,-,TRBV12-5,-,TRBJ2-1
TGTGCCTGGAATGGTGGAGCCCCCTACAATGAGCAGTTCTTC,CAWNGGAPYNEQFF,-,TRBV30,-,TRBJ2-1
TGCAGCGTTTTGGGTAGCGGGGGGGCGGATGAGCAGTTCTTC,CSVLGSGGADEQFF,-,TRBV29-1,TRBD2,TRBJ2-1
TGCGCCAGCAGCGTTACAGGGGTCTACGAGCAGTACTTC,CASSVTGVYEQYF,once,TRBV5-1,TRBD1,TRBJ2-7
TGTGCCAGCAGTTTTACCCAGGGAGGTTACTATGGCTACACCTTC,CASSFTQGGYYGYTF,-,TRBV27,-,TRBJ1-2
TGTGCCAGCAGCTTAGTACCCGGGTCCTACGAGCAGTACTTC,CASSLVPGSYEQYF,-,TRBV7-9,-,TRBJ2-7